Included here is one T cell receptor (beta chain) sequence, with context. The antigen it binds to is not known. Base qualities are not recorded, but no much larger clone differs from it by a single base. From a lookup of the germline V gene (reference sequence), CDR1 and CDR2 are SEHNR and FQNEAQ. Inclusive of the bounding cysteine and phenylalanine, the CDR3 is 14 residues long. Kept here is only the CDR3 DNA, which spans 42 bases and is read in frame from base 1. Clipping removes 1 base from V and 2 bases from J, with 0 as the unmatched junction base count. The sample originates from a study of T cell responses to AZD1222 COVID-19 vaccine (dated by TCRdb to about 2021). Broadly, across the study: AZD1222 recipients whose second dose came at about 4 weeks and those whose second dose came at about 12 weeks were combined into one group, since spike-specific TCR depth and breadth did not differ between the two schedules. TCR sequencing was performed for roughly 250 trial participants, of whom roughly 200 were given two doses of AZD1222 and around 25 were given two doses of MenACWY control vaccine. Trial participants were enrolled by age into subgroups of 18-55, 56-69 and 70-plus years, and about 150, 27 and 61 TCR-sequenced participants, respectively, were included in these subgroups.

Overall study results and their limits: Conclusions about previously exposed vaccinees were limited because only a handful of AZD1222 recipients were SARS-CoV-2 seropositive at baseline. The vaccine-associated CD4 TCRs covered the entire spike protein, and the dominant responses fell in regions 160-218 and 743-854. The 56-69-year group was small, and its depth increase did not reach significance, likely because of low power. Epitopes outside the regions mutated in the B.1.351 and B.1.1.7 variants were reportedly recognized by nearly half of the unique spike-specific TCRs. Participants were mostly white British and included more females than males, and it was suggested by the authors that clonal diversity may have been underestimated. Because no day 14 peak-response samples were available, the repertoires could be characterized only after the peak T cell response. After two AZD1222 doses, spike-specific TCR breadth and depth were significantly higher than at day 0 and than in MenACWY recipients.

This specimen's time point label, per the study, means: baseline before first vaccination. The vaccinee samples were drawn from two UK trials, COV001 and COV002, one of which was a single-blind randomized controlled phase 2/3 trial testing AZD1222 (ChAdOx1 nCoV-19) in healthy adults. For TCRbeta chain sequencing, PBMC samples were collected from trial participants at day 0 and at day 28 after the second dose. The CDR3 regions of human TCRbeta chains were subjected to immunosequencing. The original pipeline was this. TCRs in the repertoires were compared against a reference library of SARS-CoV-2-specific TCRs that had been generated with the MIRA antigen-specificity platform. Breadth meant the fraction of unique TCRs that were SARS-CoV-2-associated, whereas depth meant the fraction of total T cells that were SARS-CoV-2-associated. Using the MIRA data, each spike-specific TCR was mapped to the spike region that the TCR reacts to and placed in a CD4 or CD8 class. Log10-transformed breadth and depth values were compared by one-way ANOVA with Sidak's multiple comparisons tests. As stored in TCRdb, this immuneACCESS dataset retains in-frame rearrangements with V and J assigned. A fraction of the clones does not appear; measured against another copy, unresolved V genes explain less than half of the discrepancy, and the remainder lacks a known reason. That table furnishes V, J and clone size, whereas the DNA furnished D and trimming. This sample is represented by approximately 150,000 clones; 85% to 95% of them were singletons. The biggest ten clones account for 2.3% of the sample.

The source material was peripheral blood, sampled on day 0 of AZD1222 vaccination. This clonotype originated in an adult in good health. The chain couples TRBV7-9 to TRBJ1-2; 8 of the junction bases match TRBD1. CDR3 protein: CASSLGQGNYGYTF. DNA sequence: TGTGCCAGCAGCTTAGGACAGGGGAACTATGGCTACACCTTC.